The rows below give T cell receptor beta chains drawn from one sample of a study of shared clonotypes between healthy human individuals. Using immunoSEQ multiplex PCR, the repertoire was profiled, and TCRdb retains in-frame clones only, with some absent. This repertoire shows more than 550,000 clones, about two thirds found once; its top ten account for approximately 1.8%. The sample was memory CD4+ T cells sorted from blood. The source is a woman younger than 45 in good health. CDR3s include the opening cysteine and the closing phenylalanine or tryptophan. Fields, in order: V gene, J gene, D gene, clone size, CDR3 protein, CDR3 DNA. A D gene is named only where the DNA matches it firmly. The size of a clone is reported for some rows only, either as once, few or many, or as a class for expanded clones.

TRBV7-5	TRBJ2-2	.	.	CASSLQPASGELFF	TGTGCCAGCAGCCTCCAGCCCGCGTCCGGGGAGCTGTTTTTT
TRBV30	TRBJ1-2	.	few	CAWSEGSGYGYTF	TGTGCCTGGAGTGAAGGGTCGGGCTATGGCTACACCTTC
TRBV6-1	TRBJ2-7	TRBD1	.	CATDRTGGGYEQYF	TGTGCCACCGATCGGACAGGGGGCGGGTACGAGCAGTACTTC
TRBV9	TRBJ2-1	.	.	CASSPTAFLGNEQFF	TGTGCCAGCAGCCCCACAGCCTTCCTGGGGAATGAGCAGTTCTTC
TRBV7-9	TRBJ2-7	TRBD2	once	CASSPLGAGGYVEQYF	TGTGCCAGCAGCCCTCTCGGGGCGGGAGGGTATGTCGAGCAGTACTTC
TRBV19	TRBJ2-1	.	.	CASGPTGVYNEQFF	TGTGCCAGTGGGCCGACGGGAGTCTACAATGAGCAGTTCTTC
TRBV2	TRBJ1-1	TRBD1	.	CASGGQGDTEAFF	TGTGCCAGCGGCGGACAGGGAGACACTGAAGCTTTCTTT
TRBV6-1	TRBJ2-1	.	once	CASSKMGIPTDEQFF	TGTGCCAGCAGTAAAATGGGTATTCCAACGGATGAGCAGTTCTTC
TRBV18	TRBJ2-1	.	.	CASSPRDEQFF	TGTGCCAGCTCACCACGAGATGAGCAGTTCTTC
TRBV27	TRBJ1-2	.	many	CASSPTRGYGYTF	TGTGCCAGCAGCCCAACCCGGGGTTATGGCTACACCTTC
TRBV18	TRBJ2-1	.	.	CASSPNSDSGVQFF	TGTGCCAGCTCACCAAACAGTGATTCGGGTGTGCAGTTCTTC
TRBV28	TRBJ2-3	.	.	CASTSPPGDTQYF	TGTGCCAGCACCTCACCCCCGGGGGATACGCAGTATTTT
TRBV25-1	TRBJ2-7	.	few	CASSGTPGDRRGSYEQYF	TGTGCCAGCAGTGGGACACCGGGGGACAGGCGGGGGTCCTACGAGCAGTACTTC
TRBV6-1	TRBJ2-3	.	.	CASGSGGSTDTQYF	TGTGCCAGCGGTTCGGGCGGAAGCACAGATACGCAGTATTTT
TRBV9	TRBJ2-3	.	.	CASSATSASTDTQYF	TGTGCCAGCAGCGCCACGTCAGCTAGCACAGATACGCAGTATTTT
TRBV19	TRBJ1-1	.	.	CASIDMRNTEAFF	TGTGCCAGTATTGATATGAGGAACACTGAAGCTTTCTTT
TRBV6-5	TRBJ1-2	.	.	CAVSTYTF	TGTGCCGTCAGTACTTACACCTTC
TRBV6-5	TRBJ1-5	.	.	CASSYRDGSNQPQHF	TGTGCCAGCAGTTATCGCGACGGTAGCAATCAGCCCCAGCATTTT
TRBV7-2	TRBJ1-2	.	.	CASSPRSEAAYGYTF	TGTGCCAGCAGCCCTCGGTCCGAGGCGGCTTATGGCTACACCTTC
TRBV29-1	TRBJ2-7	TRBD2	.	CSVQFGLADSYEQYF	TGCAGCGTCCAATTCGGACTAGCGGACTCCTACGAGCAGTACTTC
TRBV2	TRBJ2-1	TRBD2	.	CASSVEGLAIEQFF	TGTGCCAGCAGTGTGGAGGGACTAGCGATTGAGCAGTTCTTC
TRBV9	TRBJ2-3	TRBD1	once	CASSAWDRGVDTQYF	TGTGCCAGCAGCGCGTGGGACAGGGGGGTAGATACGCAGTATTTT
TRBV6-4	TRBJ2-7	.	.	CASRASRDRTKPYEQYF	TGTGCCAGCAGAGCATCCAGAGACAGGACTAAACCCTACGAGCAGTACTTC
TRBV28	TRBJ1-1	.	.	CASSFRRGSPAEAFF	TGTGCCAGCAGTTTCCGGCGGGGGTCGCCAGCTGAAGCTTTCTTT
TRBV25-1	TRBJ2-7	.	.	CASSESVLGGDQEQYF	TGTGCCAGCAGTGAATCAGTGTTGGGCGGGGACCAGGAGCAGTACTTC
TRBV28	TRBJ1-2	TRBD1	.	CASRRQGANGYGYTF	TGTGCCAGCAGGCGACAGGGGGCGAATGGCTATGGCTACACCTTC
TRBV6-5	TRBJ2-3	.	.	CASSLKGASTDTQYF	TGTGCCAGCAGTTTAAAGGGTGCTAGCACAGATACGCAGTATTTT
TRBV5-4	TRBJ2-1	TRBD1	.	CASSLIRDSTYNEQFF	TGTGCCAGCAGCTTGATCAGGGACAGTACCTACAATGAGCAGTTCTTC